This TCR beta chain originates from a study of blood T cells in healthy people across ages. A second PCR of 7 to 11 cycles used a sample-barcoded 5' primer and a J-beta primer mix. Template switching added a 12-random-nucleotide identifier to every cDNA molecule. TCRdb fed the 5' RACE reads into MiXCR, producing one record per CDR3 protein. The data hold about 780,000 distinct CDR3 sequences, with about 46% observed a single time. Study findings and constraints: Versus aged donors, long-lived donors had higher diversity and more naive CD4+ cells. Any conclusive comparison of naive versus antigen-experienced cells was prevented by using unsorted PBMCs.

A few counts support this clonotype. Antigen specificity is unknown. After removal of 6 bases from V and 2 bases from J, the junction contained 2 bases not matched to a gene. This CDR3 is built from 14 residues. CDR1 and CDR2 (germline): ENHRY, SYGVKD. Material: blood. The V call is TRBV10-3, the J call TRBJ2-5; 11 bases map to TRBD2. The source of this sequence is a man older than 75 in good health. In DNA form, the CDR3 reads TGTGCCATCAGAACTAGCGGGAGTCAAGAGACCCAGTACTTC. As protein: CAIRTSGSQETQYF.